The TCR beta chain described here comes from a study of T cells after yellow fever vaccination. V was clipped by 6 bases and J by 0 bases, with 9 bases between them. The germline gives CDR1 DFQATT, CDR2 SNEGSKA (reference sequence). This CDR3 has 13 amino acids. TCR cDNA, made by 5'RACE template switching, carried an added universal primer site and UMIs. Using its own MiXCR run on the 5' RACE reads, TCRdb lists one record per CDR3 protein. Of 300,000 or so distinct CDR3 sequences listed, about 6.6% are singletons. On this clonotype: Its antigen is not known.

Study results and limitations: In post-booster samples, most primary-vaccination clones reappeared (approximately 97% CD4, 70% to 90% CD8).

This chain joins TRBV20-1 and TRBJ2-4; unclear D gene. This clonotype was sampled from a young man who received the YFV17D yellow fever vaccine. The source material was PBMCs, sampled about 49 days after the first yellow fever vaccination. CDR3: CSAESPAKNIQYF. The CDR3, as DNA: TGCAGTGCCGAATCCCCAGCCAAAAACATTCAGTACTTC.